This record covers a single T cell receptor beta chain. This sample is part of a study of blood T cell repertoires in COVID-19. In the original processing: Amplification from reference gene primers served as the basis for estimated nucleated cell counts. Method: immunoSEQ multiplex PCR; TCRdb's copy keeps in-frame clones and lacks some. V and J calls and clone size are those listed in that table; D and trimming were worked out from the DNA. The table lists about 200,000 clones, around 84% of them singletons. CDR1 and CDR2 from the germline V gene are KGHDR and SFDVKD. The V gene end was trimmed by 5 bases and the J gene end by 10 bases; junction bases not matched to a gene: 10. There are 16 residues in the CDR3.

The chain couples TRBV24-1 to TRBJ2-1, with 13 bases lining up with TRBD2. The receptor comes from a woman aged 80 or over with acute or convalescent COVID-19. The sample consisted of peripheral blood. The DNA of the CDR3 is TGTGCCACCAGTGGTCGGACTAGCGGGAGCAGGGACGAGCAGTTCTTC. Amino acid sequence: CATSGRTSGSRDEQFF.